Listed below are T cell receptor beta chains from one sample, sequenced in a study of cytomegalovirus exposure and HLA in healthy donors. Produced via immunoSEQ multiplex PCR; TCRdb's table is partial and in-frame only. The sample carries approximately 110,000 clones, 79% recorded once. Specimen: PBMCs. Receptors originate from a woman between 40 and 50 years old in good health and CMV-seronegative. Both conserved end residues are part of each CDR3.

CDR3 protein	V gene	J gene
CASSQEARGNSPLHF	TRBV4-1	TRBJ1-6
CASSLGGGSGSYEQYF	TRBV28	TRBJ2-7
CASSIPGLYNEQFF	TRBV19	TRBJ2-1
CASSSGFSYEQYF	TRBV19	TRBJ2-7
CASSLNQMSTDTQYF	TRBV7-6	TRBJ2-3
CASSLGTGEDTQYF	TRBV7-9	TRBJ2-3
CASSVGLTSGRDNEQFF	TRBV9	TRBJ2-1
CASRTSGDYEQYF	TRBV7-2	TRBJ2-7
CASSFRISGRNYEQYF	TRBV28	NA
CASSSDRGWEKLFF	TRBV28	TRBJ1-4
CASSPNQANVLTF	TRBV18	TRBJ2-6
CASSWRALGDTQYF	TRBV6-5	TRBJ2-3
CASRLQAVPYTQYF	TRBV2	TRBJ2-3
CASSFSGGTNEKLFF	TRBV5-1	TRBJ1-4
CASSDWGSSGNTGELFF	TRBV19	TRBJ2-2
CASLPRGLAGNEQFF	TRBV19	TRBJ2-1
CASSSPGTSGSRTDTQYF	TRBV28	TRBJ2-3
CASNQAGEGSDTQYF	TRBV6-1	TRBJ2-3
CASSSPVDAVSYNEQFF	TRBV11-2	TRBJ2-1
CASSYSGQGYNEQFF	TRBV27	TRBJ2-1
CAALKRGQETQYF	TRBV2	TRBJ2-5
CASQLRIPGNDSPLHF	TRBV2	TRBJ1-6
CASRQALGGAEKLFF	TRBV28	TRBJ1-4
CASSLGSPGTGKPGANVLTF	TRBV28	TRBJ2-6
CASSPPGQNYGYTF	TRBV18	TRBJ1-2
CASSVYRDGETQYF	TRBV11-2	TRBJ2-5
CASSQGRTSGRNNEQFF	TRBV4-2	TRBJ2-1